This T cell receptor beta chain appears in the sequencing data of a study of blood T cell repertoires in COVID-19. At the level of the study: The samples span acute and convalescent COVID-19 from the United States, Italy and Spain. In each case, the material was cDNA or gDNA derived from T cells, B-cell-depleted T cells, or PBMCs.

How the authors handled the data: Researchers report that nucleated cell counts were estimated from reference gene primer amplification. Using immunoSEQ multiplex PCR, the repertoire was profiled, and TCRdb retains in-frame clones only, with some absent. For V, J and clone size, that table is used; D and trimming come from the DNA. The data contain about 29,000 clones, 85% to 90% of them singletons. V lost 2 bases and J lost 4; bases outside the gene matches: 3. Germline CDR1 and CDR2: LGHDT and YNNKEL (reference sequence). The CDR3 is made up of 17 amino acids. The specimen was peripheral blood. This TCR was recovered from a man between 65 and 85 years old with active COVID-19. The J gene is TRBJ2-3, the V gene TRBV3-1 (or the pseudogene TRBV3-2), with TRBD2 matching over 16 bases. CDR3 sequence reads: CASSQPGTSGGADTQYF. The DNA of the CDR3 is TGTGCCAGCAGCCAACCCGGGACTAGCGGGGGGGCAGATACGCAGTATTTT.